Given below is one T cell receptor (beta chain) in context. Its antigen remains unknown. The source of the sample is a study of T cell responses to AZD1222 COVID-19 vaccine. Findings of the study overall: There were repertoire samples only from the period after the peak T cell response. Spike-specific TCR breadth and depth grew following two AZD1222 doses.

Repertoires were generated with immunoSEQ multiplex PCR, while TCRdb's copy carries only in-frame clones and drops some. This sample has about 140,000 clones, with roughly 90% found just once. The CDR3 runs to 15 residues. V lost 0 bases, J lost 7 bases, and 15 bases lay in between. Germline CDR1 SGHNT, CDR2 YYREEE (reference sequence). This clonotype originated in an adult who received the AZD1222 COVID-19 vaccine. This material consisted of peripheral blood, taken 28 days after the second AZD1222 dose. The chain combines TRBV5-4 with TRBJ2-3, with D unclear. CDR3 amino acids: CASSLEGFTQHTQYF. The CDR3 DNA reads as TGTGCCAGCAGCTTGGAGGGATTTACACAACATACGCAGTATTTT.